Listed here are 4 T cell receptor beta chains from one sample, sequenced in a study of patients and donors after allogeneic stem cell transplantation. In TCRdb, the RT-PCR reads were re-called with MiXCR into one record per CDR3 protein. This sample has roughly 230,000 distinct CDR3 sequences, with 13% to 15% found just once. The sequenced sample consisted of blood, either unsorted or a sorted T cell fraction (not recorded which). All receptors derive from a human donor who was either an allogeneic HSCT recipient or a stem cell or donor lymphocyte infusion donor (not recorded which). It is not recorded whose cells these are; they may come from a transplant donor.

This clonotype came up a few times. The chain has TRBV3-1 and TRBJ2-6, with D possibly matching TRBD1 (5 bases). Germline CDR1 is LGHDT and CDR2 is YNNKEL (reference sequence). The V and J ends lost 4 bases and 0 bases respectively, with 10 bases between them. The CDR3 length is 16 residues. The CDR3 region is CASSPTGPSGANVLTF. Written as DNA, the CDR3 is TGTGCCAGCAGCCCTACAGGACCCTCTGGGGCCAACGTCCTGACTTTC.

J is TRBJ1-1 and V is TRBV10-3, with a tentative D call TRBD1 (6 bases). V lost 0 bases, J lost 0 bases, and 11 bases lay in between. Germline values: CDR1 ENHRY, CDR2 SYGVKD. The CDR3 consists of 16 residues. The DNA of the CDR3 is TGTGCCATCAGTGAGTCCTCCGGACAGCTGAACACTGAAGCTTTCTTT. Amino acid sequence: CAISESSGQLNTEAFF.

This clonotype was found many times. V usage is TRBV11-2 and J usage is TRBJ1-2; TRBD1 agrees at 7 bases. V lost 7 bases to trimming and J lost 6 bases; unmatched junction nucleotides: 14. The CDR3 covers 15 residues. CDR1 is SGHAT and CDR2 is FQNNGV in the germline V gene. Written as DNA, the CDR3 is TGTGCCAGCACCCAGAGGGCAGGGGGGGTTAATGGCTACACCTTC. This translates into CASTQRAGGVNGYTF.

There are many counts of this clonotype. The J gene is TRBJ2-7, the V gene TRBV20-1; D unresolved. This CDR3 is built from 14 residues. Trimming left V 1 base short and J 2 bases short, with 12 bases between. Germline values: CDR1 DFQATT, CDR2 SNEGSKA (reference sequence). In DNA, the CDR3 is TGCAGTGCTAGAGGGATGTCAGGACCCTACGAGCAGTACTTC. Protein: CSARGMSGPYEQYF.